The 25 T cell receptor beta chains below were found in one sample sequenced in a study of blood T cell repertoires in COVID-19. Profiled with immunoSEQ multiplex PCR; TCRdb holds only in-frame clones, not every one. The sample gives 380,000 or so clones, about 90% of which show up once; about 1.5% is in the top ten. Input material: PBMCs or T cells enriched from blood (not recorded which). All receptors derive from a man aged 25-45 years who had recovered from COVID-19.

In regard to this clone: Distinct nucleotide sequences in the sample also encode this CDR3. The chain joins TRBV2 to TRBJ1-1; D is ambiguous. This CDR3 has 11 amino acids. Per the germline V gene, CDR1 is SNHLY and CDR2 is FYNNEI. Trimming pared 6 bases from V and 3 bases from J, leaving 5 bases between. The CDR3 sequence: CASSADTEAFF. Written as DNA, the CDR3 is TGTGCCAGCAGCGCAGACACTGAAGCTTTCTTT.

This chain connects TRBV9 to TRBJ2-7; 9 bases match TRBD2. The V segment lost 0 bases and the J segment 5 bases; nucleotides outside the gene matches: 9. This CDR3 has 16 residues. Per germline, CDR1 SGDLS and CDR2 YYNGEE. CDR3 nucleotides: TGTGCCAGCAGCGTAGGTCTAGCGGGGAAAATCCACGAGCAGTACTTC. The encoded protein is CASSVGLAGKIHEQYF.

Details on this clone: Distinct nucleotide sequences in the sample also encode this CDR3. The V call is TRBV5-4, the J call TRBJ1-2; no clear D. The CDR3 is 13 amino acids. Germline loops: CDR1 SGHNT, CDR2 YYREEE (reference sequence). V dropped 2 bases and J dropped 3 bases, with 8 bases sitting between them. Written as DNA, the CDR3 is TGTGCCAGCAGCTTAGACCGGGACTATGGCTACACCTTC. Translation gives CASSLDRDYGYTF.

The rearrangement uses TRBV9 and TRBJ2-1; TRBD2 agrees at 11 bases. Germline loops: CDR1 SGDLS, CDR2 YYNGEE. The CDR3 length is 16 residues. V lost 2 bases, J lost 4 bases, and 5 bases stayed unmatched. The CDR3 sequence: CASSVSGGGIYNEQFF. In DNA, the CDR3 is TGTGCCAGCAGCGTTAGCGGGGGGGGCATTTACAATGAGCAGTTCTTC.

The chain recombines TRBV12-3 or TRBV12-4 with TRBJ2-7; D ambiguous. The CDR3 loop spans 13 amino acids. Trimming shortened V by 2 bases and J by 3 bases, and 8 bases separated the two germline ends. This CDR3 reads CASSLTDHYEQYF. In DNA form, the CDR3 reads TGTGCCAGCAGTTTAACAGACCACTACGAGCAGTACTTC.

About this clone: The sample carries other DNA sequences with the same CDR3. The chain has TRBV27 and TRBJ1-2; the D gene is possibly TRBD1 (6 bases). CDR1 and CDR2 (germline): MNHEY, SMNVEV (reference sequence). The CDR3 contains 15 residues. The V end was cut by 2 bases, the J end by 1 base, with 11 bases between. The CDR3 protein is CASSLTGFGNYGYTF. For the CDR3, the DNA is TGTGCCAGCAGTTTAACAGGGTTTGGTAACTATGGCTACACCTTC.

The chain recombines TRBV10-1 with TRBJ1-3; D call uncertain. The V end was cut by 6 bases, the J end by 7 bases, with 10 bases between. The CDR3 covers 12 residues. Germline V gene sequence: CDR1 WNHNN, CDR2 SYGVQD (reference sequence). The CDR3 DNA reads as TGCGCCAGCAGAGCACCATGGAACACCATATATTTT. It yields the protein CASRAPWNTIYF.

The rearrangement uses TRBV4-1 and TRBJ1-6; D is unclear. CDR3 length: 16 amino acids. The germline CDR1 and CDR2 sequences are MGHRA and YSYEKL. Trimming removed 1 base at V and 9 bases at J, with 16 bases between. CDR3 nucleotide sequence: TGCGCCAGCAGCCAAGGAAGCGGAGTCGGCCGTTCACCCCTCCACTTT. This gives the protein CASSQGSGVGRSPLHF.

This chain connects TRBV2 to TRBJ1-4, with D possibly being TRBD1 (6 bases). The V and J ends lost 7 bases and 5 bases respectively, with 17 bases between them. This CDR3 region has 15 residues. Germline CDR1 reads SNHLY; CDR2 reads FYNNEI. The CDR3 region is CASKAEGQRNEKLFF. Written as DNA, the CDR3 is TGTGCCAGCAAGGCTGAGGGACAAAGAAATGAAAAACTGTTTTTT.

The chain is built from TRBV7-2 and TRBJ2-7; 10 nucleotides match TRBD1. The CDR3 sequence is 16 residues long. The germline V gene has CDR1 SGHTA and CDR2 FQGNSA. Unmatched junction bases numbered 11, after V lost 5 bases and J lost 4 bases. The CDR3 nucleotides read TGTGCCAGCAGCGATGACACCGGGACAGGGGTTTACGAGCAGTACTTC. Amino acid sequence: CASSDDTGTGVYEQYF.

The V gene is TRBV2, the J gene TRBJ2-3; the match to TRBD1 covers 9 bases. CDR3 length: 15 residues. From germline, CDR1 is SNHLY and CDR2 FYNNEI. With V trimmed by 3 bases and J by 4 bases, 5 bases remained unmatched. The CDR3 loop is CASSDTDRGADTQYF. The CDR3 bases are TGTGCCAGCAGTGACACGGACAGGGGTGCAGATACGCAGTATTTT. Full variable domain (rest looked up from reference TRBV2 and TRBJ2-3): EPEVTQTPSHQVTQMGQEVILRCVPISNHLYFYWYRQILGQKVEFLVSFYNNEISEKSEIFDDQFSVERPDGSNFTLKIRSTKLEDSAMYFCASSDTDRGADTQYFGPGTRLTVL.

The CDR3 loop is CASSTARGYTF. The DNA of the CDR3 is TGTGCCAGCAGTACCGCTAGGGGCTACACCTTC. This chain connects TRBV25-1 to TRBJ1-2; D gene uncertain. The V gene lost 5 bases and the J gene lost 8 bases, with 9 bases spanning the gap. Germline assignment: CDR1 MGHDK and CDR2 SYGVNS. This CDR3 comprises 11 residues.

V and J are TRBV2 and TRBJ1-4, with D possibly matching TRBD1 (5 bases). Germline values: CDR1 SNHLY, CDR2 FYNNEI. The germline V and J ends were trimmed by 6 bases and 7 bases, with 24 bases remaining between them. This CDR3 has 17 residues. This CDR3 is CASSSTAGTAAGEKLFF. The CDR3 DNA follows: TGTGCCAGCAGCAGCACGGCAGGGACTGCCGCCGGTGAAAAACTGTTTTTT.

The gene calls are TRBV7-2 and TRBJ1-3; D call uncertain. V was pared by 2 bases and J by 0 bases, with 8 bases between. CDR1 is SGHTA, CDR2 FQGNSA, per germline. CDR3 length: 15 residues. CDR3 residues: CASSLRPSSGNTIYF. The CDR3 coding sequence is TGTGCCAGCAGCTTAAGACCTAGCTCTGGAAACACCATATATTTT. Using reference TRBV7-2 and TRBJ1-3 for the parts outside the CDR3, the full variable domain is GAGVSQSPSNKVTEKGKDVELRCDPISGHTALYWYRQSLGQGLEFLIYFQGNSAPDKSGLPSDRFSAERTGGSVSTLTIQRTQQEDSAVYLCASSLRPSSGNTIYFGEGSWLTVV.

The chain links TRBV4-1 to TRBJ1-2, with 8 bases lining up with TRBD1. This CDR3 comprises 15 residues. J gave up 4 bases and V 2 bases, and 6 bases lay outside the gene matches. Germline CDR1 MGHRA, CDR2 YSYEKL. CDR3 amino acids: CASSQPRTGSYGYTF. DNA of the CDR3: TGCGCCAGCAGCCAACCCCGGACAGGGTCCTATGGCTACACCTTC.

The V gene is TRBV7-2, the J gene TRBJ2-3; TRBD2 matches 7 bases. V was clipped by 2 bases and J by 0 bases; unmatched bases: 11. Germline assignment: CDR1 SGHTA and CDR2 FQGNSA. This CDR3 has 18 amino acids. CDR3 DNA: TGTGCCAGCAGCTTATTCGGGGGGTGGCTTATAAGCACAGATACGCAGTATTTT. Residues: CASSLFGGWLISTDTQYF.

This clone was detected only a few times. This chain uses TRBV11-2 with TRBJ2-1, with D possibly matching TRBD2 (5 bases). The length of the CDR3 is 14 residues. The ends were cut back, 2 bases at V and 4 bases at J, with 9 bases in the middle. Germline V gene data show CDR1 as SGHAT and CDR2 as FQNNGV. The DNA of the CDR3 is TGTGCCAGCAGCTTAAGCGGTCTTTACAATGAGCAGTTCTTC. Protein product: CASSLSGLYNEQFF. The variable domain in full, completed from reference TRBV11-2 and TRBJ2-1, reads EAGVAQSPRYKIIEKRQSVAFWCNPISGHATLYWYQQILGQGPKLLIQFQNNGVVDDSQLPKDRFSAERLKGVDSTLKIQPAKLEDSAVYLCASSLSGLYNEQFFGPGTRLTVL.

The chain recombines TRBV27 with TRBJ1-2; TRBD1 might be the D (5 bases). The germline gives CDR1 MNHEY, CDR2 SMNVEV (reference sequence). Trimming pared 0 bases from V and 8 bases from J, leaving 10 bases between. The CDR3 has 13 residues. The CDR3 loop reads CASSLSSGAGYTF. In DNA form, the CDR3 reads TGTGCCAGCAGTTTATCGAGCGGGGCCGGCTACACCTTC.

This clone was recorded a few times. Other nucleotide sequences in the sample specify the same CDR3. The V call is TRBV11-2, the J call TRBJ1-1; unclear D gene. Trimming removed 1 base from V and 5 bases from J, with 8 bases in between. The CDR3 runs 13 residues. Germline V CDR1 and CDR2: SGHAT, FQNNGV. CDR3 loop: CASSLGTGTEAFF. The CDR3 bases are TGTGCCAGCAGCTTAGGGACTGGGACTGAAGCTTTCTTT.

This chain links TRBV28 with TRBJ1-3; TRBD1 is a possible D gene (6 bases). The V and J ends lost 4 bases and 4 bases respectively, with 14 bases between them. CDR1 MDHEN and CDR2 SYDVKM come from the germline V gene. This CDR3 comprises 15 residues. The CDR3: CASSSRRTAGNTIYF. Written as DNA, the CDR3 is TGTGCCAGCAGTTCAAGGCGGACAGCCGGAAACACCATATATTTT.

The V gene is TRBV15, the J gene TRBJ1-5, with 7 bases that match TRBD1. Trimming cost V 1 base and J 7 bases; bases outside gene matches: 10. Per germline, CDR1 LNHNV and CDR2 YYDKDF (reference sequence). The CDR3 sequence is 16 residues long. In DNA, the CDR3 is TGTGCCACCAGCAGAGTGCCGCAGGGGGGTGGCCAGCCCCAGCATTTT. Amino acids: CATSRVPQGGGQPQHF.

V gene TRBV19 combines with J gene TRBJ1-1, with 8 bases matching TRBD1. Germline V lookup: CDR1 LNHDA, CDR2 SQIVND (reference sequence). V was pared by 2 bases and J by 5 bases, with 4 bases of the junction left unmatched. The CDR3 is 14 amino acids. CDR3 in DNA: TGTGCCAGTAGTATAAGGACAGGGCCAACTGAAGCTTTCTTT. Translating gives CASSIRTGPTEAFF.

A single count supports this clone. The gene calls are TRBV7-9 and TRBJ2-7; 12 bases match TRBD1. Germline-derived CDR1 and CDR2 are SEHNR and FQNEAQ (reference sequence). The CDR3 runs 16 residues. V lost 1 base, J lost 7 bases, and 8 bases stayed unmatched. The DNA for the CDR3 is TGTGCCAGCAGCTTAGTCCCGGGACAGGGGGCAGGTGAGCAGTACTTC. Translated: CASSLVPGQGAGEQYF.

The genes are TRBV24-1 and TRBJ1-2, with a tentative D call TRBD1 (5 bases). This CDR3 spans 13 amino acids. Trimming left V 2 bases short and J 6 bases short, with 9 bases between. Germline lookup yields CDR1 KGHDR and CDR2 SFDVKD. CDR3 sequence (DNA): TGTGCCACCAGTGATTCAGGGTTCGATGGCTACACCTTC. It specifies CATSDSGFDGYTF.

The chain joins TRBV5-8 to TRBJ1-1, with a tentative D call TRBD1 (6 bases). The V end was cut by 4 bases, the J end by 0 bases, with 13 bases between. This CDR3 comprises 15 residues. Germline loops: CDR1 SGHTS, CDR2 YDEGEE. The CDR3 loop is CASSSHTGLNTEAFF. The CDR3 DNA is TGTGCCAGCAGCAGCCATACAGGGTTGAACACTGAAGCTTTCTTT.